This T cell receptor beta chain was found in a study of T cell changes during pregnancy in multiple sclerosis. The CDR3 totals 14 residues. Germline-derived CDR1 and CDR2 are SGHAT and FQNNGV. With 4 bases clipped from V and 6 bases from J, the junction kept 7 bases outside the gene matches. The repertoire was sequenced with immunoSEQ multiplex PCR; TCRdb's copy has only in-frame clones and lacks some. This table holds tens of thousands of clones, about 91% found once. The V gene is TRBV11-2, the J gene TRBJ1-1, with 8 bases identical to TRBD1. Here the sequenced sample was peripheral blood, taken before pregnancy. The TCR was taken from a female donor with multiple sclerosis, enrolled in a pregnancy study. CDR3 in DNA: TGTGCCAGCAGCTGGACAGGGATAGGATCTGAAGCTTTCTTT. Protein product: CASSWTGIGSEAFF.